Listed below are T cell receptor beta chains from one sample, sequenced in a study of T cell responses to AZD1222 COVID-19 vaccine. The repertoire was sequenced with immunoSEQ multiplex PCR; TCRdb's copy has only in-frame clones and lacks some. Of around 99,000 clones listed, roughly 90% are singletons. The material sequenced was peripheral blood, taken on day 0 of AZD1222 vaccination. These receptors all stem from an adult in good health. CDR3s include the opening cysteine and the closing phenylalanine or tryptophan. D genes are given only for firm matches. Size is stated for part of the rows, as once, few or many counts, or as a class when the clone is expanded.

abundance: NA
d_gene: TRBD1
j_gene: TRBJ1-4
v_gene: TRBV9
CDR3aa: CASSVGRGGVEKLFF
CDR3nt: TGTGCCAGCAGCGTAGGGAGAGGGGGCGTTGAAAAACTGTTTTTT

abundance: NA
d_gene: NA
j_gene: TRBJ1-2
v_gene: TRBV14
CDR3aa: CASSQDLDSAWYGYTF
CDR3nt: TGTGCCAGCAGCCAAGACCTAGACAGCGCATGGTATGGCTACACCTTC

abundance: NA
d_gene: TRBD2
j_gene: TRBJ2-7
v_gene: TRBV27
CDR3aa: CASGGLLLEQYF
CDR3nt: TGTGCCAGCGGGGGACTACTTTTGGAGCAGTACTTC

abundance: NA
d_gene: NA
j_gene: TRBJ1-2
v_gene: TRBV9
CDR3aa: CASSVKRRGGYTF
CDR3nt: TGTGCCAGCAGCGTAAAAAGGAGGGGCGGCTACACCTTC

abundance: NA
d_gene: NA
j_gene: TRBJ2-1
v_gene: TRBV7-3
CDR3aa: CASSLYLGAAQFF
CDR3nt: TGTGCCAGCAGCTTGTATCTAGGGGCGGCCCAGTTCTTC

abundance: NA
d_gene: TRBD2
j_gene: TRBJ2-5
v_gene: TRBV4-3
CDR3aa: CASSRGLAGGRVETQYF
CDR3nt: TGCGCCAGCAGCCGCGGACTAGCGGGGGGGCGGGTGGAGACCCAGTACTTC

abundance: NA
d_gene: NA
j_gene: TRBJ1-6
v_gene: TRBV4-2
CDR3aa: CASSQELTSNSPLHF
CDR3nt: TGTGCCAGCAGCCAAGAACTGACATCCAATTCACCCCTCCACTTT

abundance: NA
d_gene: NA
j_gene: TRBJ1-5
v_gene: TRBV24-1
CDR3aa: CATSDPQGDSNQPQHF
CDR3nt: TGTGCCACCAGTGACCCACAGGGCGATAGCAATCAGCCCCAGCATTTT

abundance: NA
d_gene: TRBD2
j_gene: TRBJ2-1
v_gene: TRBV5-1
CDR3aa: CASSRSGTTGNEQFF
CDR3nt: TGCGCCAGCAGTCGCAGCGGGACCACGGGGAATGAGCAGTTCTTC

abundance: NA
d_gene: NA
j_gene: TRBJ1-6
v_gene: TRBV5-1
CDR3aa: CASSPGSYNSPLHF
CDR3nt: TGCGCCAGCAGCCCAGGGTCCTATAATTCACCCCTCCACTTT

abundance: NA
d_gene: NA
j_gene: TRBJ1-2
v_gene: TRBV19
CDR3aa: CASSSGPAPSIF
CDR3nt: TGTGCCAGTAGTAGCGGGCCCGCCCCTTCTATCTTC

abundance: NA
d_gene: TRBD1
j_gene: TRBJ1-5
v_gene: TRBV5-6
CDR3aa: CASSTGTGGNQPQHF
CDR3nt: TGTGCCAGCAGTACCGGGACAGGGGGCAATCAGCCCCAGCATTTT

abundance: NA
d_gene: NA
j_gene: TRBJ1-6
v_gene: TRBV7-9
CDR3aa: CASSQDGDHSPLHF
CDR3nt: TGTGCCAGCAGCCAGGACGGTGACCATTCACCCCTCCACTTT

abundance: once
d_gene: TRBD1
j_gene: TRBJ2-7
v_gene: TRBV14
CDR3aa: CASSRKINRGKPYEQYF
CDR3nt: TGTGCCAGCAGCCGCAAGATAAACAGGGGCAAACCCTACGAGCAGTACTTC

abundance: NA
d_gene: NA
j_gene: TRBJ2-2
v_gene: TRBV5-1
CDR3aa: CASSLEQGNGELFF
CDR3nt: TGCGCCAGCAGCTTGGAGCAGGGAAACGGGGAGCTGTTTTTT

abundance: NA
d_gene: NA
j_gene: TRBJ2-1
v_gene: TRBV7-9
CDR3aa: CASSFEGTQNNEQFF
CDR3nt: TGTGCCAGCAGCTTCGAGGGGACACAGAACAATGAGCAGTTCTTC

abundance: few
d_gene: NA
j_gene: TRBJ2-2
v_gene: TRBV7-3
CDR3aa: CASSPRGNTGELFF
CDR3nt: TGTGCCAGCAGCCCCAGGGGGAACACCGGGGAGCTGTTTTTT

abundance: NA
d_gene: NA
j_gene: TRBJ1-5
v_gene: TRBV4-1
CDR3aa: CASSQGGAYSNQPQHF
CDR3nt: TGCGCCAGCAGCCAAGGTGGAGCCTATAGCAATCAGCCCCAGCATTTT

abundance: NA
d_gene: NA
j_gene: TRBJ1-2
v_gene: TRBV6-5
CDR3aa: CASSNFRGGPWGYTF
CDR3nt: TGTGCCAGCAGCAACTTCCGGGGGGGGCCCTGGGGCTACACCTTC

abundance: NA
d_gene: NA
j_gene: TRBJ1-5
v_gene: TRBV28
CDR3aa: CASTVGGGGNQPQHF
CDR3nt: TGTGCCAGCACTGTGGGCGGGGGTGGCAATCAGCCCCAGCATTTT

abundance: NA
d_gene: NA
j_gene: TRBJ1-2
v_gene: TRBV28
CDR3aa: CASSPLVGPAF
CDR3nt: TGTGCCAGCAGTCCACTTGTGGGCCCAGCCTTC

abundance: few
d_gene: NA
j_gene: TRBJ2-2
v_gene: TRBV3-1/TRBV3-2
CDR3aa: CASSPTPDSPHTGELFF
CDR3nt: TGTGCCAGCAGCCCCACCCCGGACAGCCCACACACCGGGGAGCTGTTTTTT

abundance: NA
d_gene: NA
j_gene: TRBJ2-5
v_gene: TRBV20-1
CDR3aa: CSASAGETQYF
CDR3nt: TGCAGTGCTAGCGCCGGGGAGACCCAGTACTTC

abundance: NA
d_gene: TRBD1
j_gene: TRBJ2-1
v_gene: TRBV24-1
CDR3aa: CATSDFKGQYNEQFF
CDR3nt: TGTGCCACCAGTGATTTCAAGGGACAGTACAATGAGCAGTTCTTC

abundance: NA
d_gene: NA
j_gene: TRBJ2-1
v_gene: TRBV9
CDR3aa: CASSVWGRSSYNEQFF
CDR3nt: TGTGCCAGCAGCGTATGGGGCAGGAGCTCCTACAATGAGCAGTTCTTC

abundance: NA
d_gene: NA
j_gene: TRBJ2-6
v_gene: TRBV3-1/TRBV3-2
CDR3aa: CASSQGGTGANVLTF
CDR3nt: TGTGCCAGCAGCCAAGGAGGGACTGGGGCCAACGTCCTGACTTTC

abundance: NA
d_gene: NA
j_gene: TRBJ2-7
v_gene: TRBV3-1/TRBV3-2
CDR3aa: CASSQDVDYRPYEQYF
CDR3nt: TGTGCCAGCAGCCAAGATGTGGACTACCGTCCCTACGAGCAGTACTTC

abundance: NA
d_gene: TRBD1
j_gene: TRBJ1-5
v_gene: TRBV2
CDR3aa: CASSEAPRQGLPQHF
CDR3nt: TGTGCCAGCAGTGAAGCACCGAGACAGGGTCTGCCCCAGCATTTT

abundance: NA
d_gene: NA
j_gene: TRBJ1-3
v_gene: TRBV11-3
CDR3aa: CASSYRQGHGNTIYF
CDR3nt: TGTGCCAGCAGCTACCGGCAGGGCCATGGAAACACCATATATTTT

abundance: NA
d_gene: TRBD2
j_gene: TRBJ2-1
v_gene: TRBV5-1
CDR3aa: CASSLAGGDYNEQFF
CDR3nt: TGCGCCAGCAGCTTAGCGGGGGGCGACTACAATGAGCAGTTCTTC

abundance: NA
d_gene: NA
j_gene: TRBJ2-7
v_gene: TRBV5-6
CDR3aa: CASRLGAGLSYEQYF
CDR3nt: TGTGCCAGCAGACTGGGGGCAGGCCTCTCCTACGAGCAGTACTTC

abundance: once
d_gene: NA
j_gene: TRBJ1-2
v_gene: TRBV6-5
CDR3aa: CASSYGTGRIYGYTF
CDR3nt: TGTGCCAGCAGTTATGGAACAGGAAGGATTTACGGCTACACCTTC

abundance: NA
d_gene: NA
j_gene: TRBJ2-5
v_gene: TRBV7-9
CDR3aa: CASSAPRVREETQYF
CDR3nt: TGTGCCAGCAGCGCCCCCCGGGTCAGGGAAGAGACCCAGTACTTC

abundance: NA
d_gene: TRBD1
j_gene: TRBJ2-7
v_gene: TRBV12-3/TRBV12-4
CDR3aa: CASNTDRGEQYF
CDR3nt: TGTGCCAGCAACACGGACAGGGGCGAGCAGTACTTC

abundance: NA
d_gene: NA
j_gene: TRBJ1-5
v_gene: TRBV2
CDR3aa: CASGRVKANQPQHF
CDR3nt: TGTGCTTCCGGGCGCGTCAAGGCGAATCAGCCCCAGCATTTT

abundance: NA
d_gene: NA
j_gene: TRBJ2-1
v_gene: TRBV19
CDR3aa: CASSQNYYNEQFF
CDR3nt: TGTGCCAGTAGTCAGAATTACTACAATGAGCAGTTCTTC

abundance: NA
d_gene: NA
j_gene: TRBJ1-1
v_gene: TRBV9
CDR3aa: CASSVGPNTEAFF
CDR3nt: TGTGCCAGCAGCGTTGGGCCGAACACTGAAGCTTTCTTT

abundance: NA
d_gene: NA
j_gene: TRBJ1-2
v_gene: TRBV19
CDR3aa: CANTGMLAYGYTF
CDR3nt: TGTGCCAACACAGGGATGTTAGCCTATGGCTACACCTTC

abundance: NA
d_gene: TRBD1
j_gene: TRBJ2-5
v_gene: TRBV2
CDR3aa: CASSERATGVRMTQYF
CDR3nt: TGTGCCAGCAGTGAAAGAGCGACAGGGGTACGGATGACCCAGTACTTC

abundance: NA
d_gene: NA
j_gene: TRBJ2-2
v_gene: TRBV7-6
CDR3aa: CASSMTGTNTGELFF
CDR3nt: TGTGCCAGCAGCATGACAGGCACGAACACCGGGGAGCTGTTTTTT

abundance: NA
d_gene: TRBD2
j_gene: TRBJ2-7
v_gene: TRBV2
CDR3aa: CASSESAGVDEQYF
CDR3nt: TGTGCCAGCAGTGAAAGTGCGGGGGTAGACGAGCAGTACTTC

abundance: NA
d_gene: NA
j_gene: TRBJ2-5
v_gene: TRBV19
CDR3aa: CASSRDRGKETQYF
CDR3nt: TGTGCCAGTAGTAGAGATAGGGGTAAAGAGACCCAGTACTTC

abundance: NA
d_gene: NA
j_gene: TRBJ2-3
v_gene: TRBV2
CDR3aa: CASSAPAGAHTDTQYF
CDR3nt: TGTGCCAGCAGCGCACCTGCGGGGGCCCACACAGATACGCAGTATTTT

abundance: NA
d_gene: TRBD1
j_gene: TRBJ2-7
v_gene: TRBV5-1
CDR3aa: CASSSGQGYEQYF
CDR3nt: TGCGCCAGCAGCTCGGGACAGGGCTACGAGCAGTACTTC

abundance: NA
d_gene: TRBD2
j_gene: TRBJ2-3
v_gene: TRBV19
CDR3aa: CASRREGGTDTQYF
CDR3nt: TGTGCCAGTAGACGGGAGGGGGGCACAGATACGCAGTATTTT

abundance: NA
d_gene: TRBD1
j_gene: TRBJ1-2
v_gene: TRBV9
CDR3aa: CASSFRTGDYGYTF
CDR3nt: TGTGCCAGCAGCTTCAGGACAGGTGATTATGGCTACACCTTC

abundance: NA
d_gene: TRBD2
j_gene: TRBJ2-5
v_gene: TRBV9
CDR3aa: CASSTSGIIQETQYF
CDR3nt: TGTGCCAGCAGCACTAGCGGGATAATCCAAGAGACCCAGTACTTC

abundance: NA
d_gene: TRBD2
j_gene: TRBJ2-5
v_gene: TRBV11-3
CDR3aa: CASSLDTPLSGSPETQYF
CDR3nt: TGTGCCAGCAGCTTAGATACCCCGCTTAGCGGGAGCCCAGAGACCCAGTACTTC

abundance: NA
d_gene: TRBD1
j_gene: TRBJ1-1
v_gene: TRBV27
CDR3aa: CASRSGTGVINTEAFF
CDR3nt: TGTGCCAGCAGATCCGGGACAGGGGTGATAAACACTGAAGCTTTCTTT

abundance: NA
d_gene: NA
j_gene: TRBJ1-2
v_gene: TRBV28
CDR3aa: CASSLPGQGYGYTF
CDR3nt: TGTGCCAGCAGTTTACCGGGACAAGGCTATGGCTACACCTTC